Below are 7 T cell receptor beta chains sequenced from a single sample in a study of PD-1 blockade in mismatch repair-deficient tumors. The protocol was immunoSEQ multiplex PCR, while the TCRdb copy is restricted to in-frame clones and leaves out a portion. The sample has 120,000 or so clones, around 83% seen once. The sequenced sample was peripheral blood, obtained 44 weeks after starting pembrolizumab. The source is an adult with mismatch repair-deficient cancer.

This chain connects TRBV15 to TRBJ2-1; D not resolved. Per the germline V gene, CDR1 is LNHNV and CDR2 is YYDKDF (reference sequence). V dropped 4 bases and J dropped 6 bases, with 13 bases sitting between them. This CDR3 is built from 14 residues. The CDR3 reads CATSTSNAVNEQFF. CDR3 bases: TGTGCCACCAGCACCTCAAACGCGGTCAATGAGCAGTTCTTC.

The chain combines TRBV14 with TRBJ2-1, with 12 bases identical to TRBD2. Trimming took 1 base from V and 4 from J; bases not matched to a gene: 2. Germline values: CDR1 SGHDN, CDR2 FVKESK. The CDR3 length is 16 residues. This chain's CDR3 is CASSQGTSGTYNEQFF. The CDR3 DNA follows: TGTGCCAGCAGCCAAGGGACTAGCGGGACTTACAATGAGCAGTTCTTC.

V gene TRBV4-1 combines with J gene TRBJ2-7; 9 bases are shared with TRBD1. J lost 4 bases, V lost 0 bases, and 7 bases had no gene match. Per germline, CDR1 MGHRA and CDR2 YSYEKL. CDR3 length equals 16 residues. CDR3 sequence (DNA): TGCGCCAGCAGCCAAGAGTTCGGGACAGGGAGGTACGAGCAGTACTTC. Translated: CASSQEFGTGRYEQYF.

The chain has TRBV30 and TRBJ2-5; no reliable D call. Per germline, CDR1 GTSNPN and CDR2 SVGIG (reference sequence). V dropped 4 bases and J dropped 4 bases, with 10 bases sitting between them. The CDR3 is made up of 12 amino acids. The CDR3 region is CAWTEARETQYF. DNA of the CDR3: TGTGCCTGGACTGAGGCCCGAGAGACCCAGTACTTC.

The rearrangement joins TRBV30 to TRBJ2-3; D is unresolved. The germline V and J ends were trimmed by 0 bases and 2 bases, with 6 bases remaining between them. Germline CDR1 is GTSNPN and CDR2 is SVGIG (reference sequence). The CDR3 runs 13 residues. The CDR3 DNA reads TGTGCCTGGAGTGTTCCCCCCACAGATACGCAGTATTTT. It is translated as CAWSVPPTDTQYF.

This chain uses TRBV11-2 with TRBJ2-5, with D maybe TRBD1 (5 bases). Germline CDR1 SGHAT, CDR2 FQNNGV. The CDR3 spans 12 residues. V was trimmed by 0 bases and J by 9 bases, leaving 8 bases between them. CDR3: CASSLDQGSQYF. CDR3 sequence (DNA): TGTGCCAGCAGCTTAGATCAGGGTTCCCAGTACTTC.

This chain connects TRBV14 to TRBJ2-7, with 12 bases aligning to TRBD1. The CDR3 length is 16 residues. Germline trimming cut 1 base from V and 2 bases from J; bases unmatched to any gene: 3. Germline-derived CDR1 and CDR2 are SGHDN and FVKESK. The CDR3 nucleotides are TGTGCCAGCAGCCAAGCGGGACAGGGGGCCCCCTACGAGCAGTACTTC. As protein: CASSQAGQGAPYEQYF.